Listed below are T cell receptor beta chains from one sample, sequenced in a study of blood T cell repertoires in COVID-19. Assay: immunoSEQ multiplex PCR; the TCRdb copy retains only in-frame clones and omits some. The table lists hundreds of thousands of clones, nearly 90% of them singletons. The sequenced material came from PBMCs or T cells enriched from blood (not recorded which). These receptors were obtained from a woman aged 25 to 39 who had recovered from COVID-19. Each CDR3 is given with its conserved first and last residue. D genes are given only for firm matches. Rows give clone size only sometimes, using once, few, many, or a class for an expanded clone.

TRBV5-1	.	TRBJ1-2	.	CASSLDGQGWVYGYTF	TGCGCCAGCAGCTTGGACGGGCAGGGATGGGTCTATGGCTACACCTTC
TRBV6-6	.	TRBJ2-6	.	CASSYQGAGANVLTF	TGTGCCAGCAGTTATCAAGGGGCAGGGGCCAACGTCCTGACTTTC
TRBV4-3	.	TRBJ1-1	.	CASSQWFLGAEAFF	TGCGCCAGCAGCCAATGGTTTTTGGGCGCTGAAGCTTTCTTT
TRBV20-1	.	TRBJ1-2	TRBD1	CSALRQGAGTF	TGCAGTGCTCTACGACAGGGGGCTGGCACCTTC
TRBV7-9	.	TRBJ1-2	.	CASSSPRFLNYGYTF	TGTGCCAGCAGCTCCCCCAGATTCCTTAACTATGGCTACACCTTC
TRBV27	once	TRBJ2-1	TRBD2	CASSLTSGTYNEQFF	TGTGCCAGCAGTTTAACTAGCGGAACCTACAATGAGCAGTTCTTC
TRBV6-2/TRBV6-3	.	TRBJ2-5	.	CASSYLLSTRTVQETQYF	TGTGCCAGCAGTTACCTCCTTTCGACTAGGACGGTCCAAGAGACCCAGTACTTC
TRBV2	few	TRBJ2-1	TRBD2	CASRTASGSTKKQFF	TGTGCCAGCAGGACAGCTAGCGGGAGTACCAAAAAGCAGTTCTTC
TRBV5-4	.	TRBJ2-7	.	CASSRNTGFSYEQYF	TGTGCCAGCAGCAGGAATACAGGGTTCTCCTACGAGCAGTACTTC
TRBV7-2	.	TRBJ2-7	TRBD2	CASSLGPASGRSYEQYF	TGTGCCAGCAGCTTAGGTCCGGCTAGCGGGAGATCCTACGAGCAGTACTTC
TRBV27	.	TRBJ1-3	.	CASSFAGGNTIYF	TGTGCCAGCAGTTTTGCGGGGGGAAACACCATATATTTT
TRBV3-1/TRBV3-2	many	TRBJ2-7	TRBD2	CASSKRTSGSYEQYF	TGTGCCAGCAGCAAAAGGACTAGCGGGAGCTACGAGCAGTACTTC
TRBV2	.	TRBJ2-7	.	CASSPRGGAYSEQYF	TGTGCCAGCAGTCCACGAGGGGGGGCTTACAGCGAGCAGTACTTC
TRBV7-9	.	TRBJ1-2	.	CASSLGRIQGYTF	TGTGCCAGCAGCTTAGGCAGGATACAGGGCTACACCTTC
TRBV29-1	.	TRBJ1-2	.	CSVEDRGYGYTF	TGCAGCGTTGAGGACCGGGGTTATGGCTACACCTTC
TRBV24-1	.	TRBJ1-5	.	CATSDFIVGNQPQHF	TGTGCCACCAGTGATTTCATAGTGGGCAATCAGCCCCAGCATTTT
TRBV6-6	few	TRBJ2-5	.	CASSSLLQETQYF	TGTGCCAGCAGTTCTCTCCTCCAAGAGACCCAGTACTTC
TRBV20-1	.	TRBJ1-2	.	CSASSTGRWYTF	TGCAGTGCTAGTTCGACAGGCCGGTGGTACACCTTC
TRBV9	.	TRBJ1-2	TRBD1	CASSVDGRGHGYTF	TGTGCCAGCAGCGTAGATGGCAGGGGGCATGGCTACACCTTC
TRBV15	.	TRBJ2-3	TRBD2	CATSTGTSSDTQYF	TGTGCCACCAGCACCGGGACTAGCTCAGATACGCAGTATTTT
TRBV19	few	TRBJ2-1	TRBD1	CASRQGESYNEQFF	TGTGCCAGTAGGCAGGGGGAATCCTACAATGAGCAGTTCTTC
TRBV7-9	.	TRBJ1-1	TRBD1	CASSLGGQAVGDTEAFF	TGTGCCAGCAGCTTAGGGGGACAGGCTGTAGGGGACACTGAAGCTTTCTTT
TRBV30	.	TRBJ2-2	.	CAWSADSPNTGELFF	TGTGCCTGGAGTGCAGACAGTCCGAACACCGGGGAGCTGTTTTTT
TRBV11-3	.	TRBJ2-1	.	CASSPDGWCAFF	TGTGCCAGCAGCCCCGACGGGTGGTGTGCGTTCTTC
TRBV30	.	TRBJ2-5	.	CAWNVGQETQYF	TGTGCCTGGAACGTCGGACAGGAGACCCAGTACTTC
TRBV7-8	.	TRBJ1-4	.	CASSPAGIPSRMGEKLFF	TGTGCCAGCAGCCCTGCAGGGATTCCTTCCCGGATGGGGGAAAAACTGTTTTTT
TRBV5-1	.	TRBJ1-2	TRBD1	CASSRTGRDYGYTF	TGCGCCAGCAGCAGGACAGGGAGGGACTATGGCTACACCTTC
TRBV27	.	TRBJ2-2	TRBD2	CASSPGTSGTGELFF	TGTGCCAGCAGTCCGGGGACTAGCGGCACCGGGGAGCTGTTTTTT
TRBV10-3	.	TRBJ1-1	TRBD1	CAIRTGGNTEAFF	TGTGCCATCCGGACAGGGGGGAACACTGAAGCTTTCTTT
TRBV18	.	TRBJ2-5	TRBD2	CASSPPAGKQETQYF	TGTGCCAGCTCACCACCAGCGGGAAAGCAAGAGACCCAGTACTTC
TRBV7-9	.	TRBJ1-2	.	CASSFGGLYGYTF	TGTGCCAGCAGCTTTGGTGGCCTCTATGGCTACACCTTC
TRBV4-2	.	TRBJ1-2	.	CASSQGQQVSAGYTF	TGTGCCAGCAGCCAAGGGCAACAGGTCTCGGCTGGCTACACCTTC
TRBV9	.	TRBJ2-1	TRBD1	CASSGRQGNEQFF	TGTGCCAGCAGCGGCAGACAGGGGAATGAGCAGTTCTTC
TRBV12-3/TRBV12-4	.	TRBJ2-5	.	CASSFQKTQYF	TGTGCCAGCAGTTTTCAGAAGACCCAGTACTTC
TRBV5-1	.	TRBJ2-1	.	CASSFLASSYNEQFF	TGCGCCAGCAGCTTCCTAGCGAGCTCCTACAATGAGCAGTTCTTC
TRBV28	.	TRBJ1-2	.	CASSLGQKNYGYTF	TGTGCCAGCAGTTTGGGCCAGAAAAACTATGGCTACACCTTC
TRBV5-4	.	TRBJ2-2	.	CASSYGATGELFF	TGTGCCAGCAGCTATGGAGCCACCGGGGAGCTGTTTTTT
TRBV7-9	.	TRBJ2-5	TRBD2	CASSGDRTSGEETQYF	TGTGCCAGCAGCGGAGACCGGACTAGCGGGGAGGAGACCCAGTACTTC
TRBV27	.	TRBJ1-2	TRBD1	CASSLTHRGRRDYGYTF	TGTGCCAGCAGTTTGACGCACAGGGGGCGGCGAGACTATGGCTACACCTTC
TRBV12-5	.	TRBJ1-2	.	CASGSGGEGYGYTF	TGTGCTAGTGGTTCGGGTGGGGAGGGCTATGGCTACACCTTC
TRBV2	.	TRBJ2-2	.	CASSEQEGGSFWELFF	TGTGCCAGCAGTGAACAGGAGGGGGGGAGCTTCTGGGAGCTGTTTTTT
TRBV11-3	.	TRBJ1-1	TRBD1	CASTESGGYTEAFF	TGTGCCAGCACCGAATCAGGGGGCTACACTGAAGCTTTCTTT
TRBV28	.	TRBJ1-2	.	CASSFSPPSGFYGYTF	TGTGCCAGCAGTTTTTCTCCGCCATCAGGATTTTATGGCTACACCTTC
TRBV10-3	.	TRBJ1-2	TRBD1	CAISQRIGDRLNYGYTF	TGTGCCATCAGTCAAAGAATCGGGGACAGACTTAACTATGGCTACACCTTC
TRBV6-5	.	TRBJ2-3	TRBD1	CASSKGAEDTQYF	TGTGCCAGCAGCAAGGGGGCGGAAGATACGCAGTATTTT
TRBV28	.	TRBJ2-5	.	CASSFNAGGRDTQYF	TGTGCCAGCAGTTTTAATGCGGGCGGACGGGATACCCAGTACTTC
TRBV19	.	TRBJ1-1	TRBD1	CASITPGQRTPEAFF	TGTGCCAGTATCACCCCGGGACAGCGAACCCCTGAAGCTTTCTTT
TRBV5-4	once	TRBJ2-6	.	CASSLWQPSSGANVLTF	TGTGCCAGCAGCTTGTGGCAACCGTCCTCTGGGGCCAACGTCCTGACTTTC
TRBV5-4	.	TRBJ2-1	TRBD1	CASSWGVGTEQFF	TGTGCCAGCAGCTGGGGAGTGGGGACAGAACAGTTCTTC
TRBV30	.	TRBJ1-2	.	CAWSVLSFGGYTF	TGTGCCTGGAGTGTACTAAGCTTCGGGGGCTACACCTTC
TRBV27	.	TRBJ2-7	.	CASSFPFYEQYF	TGTGCCAGCAGTTTCCCCTTCTACGAGCAGTACTTC
TRBV5-5	.	TRBJ2-1	.	CASSSGGRADEQFF	TGTGCCAGCAGCTCCGGGGGGCGAGCTGATGAGCAGTTCTTC
TRBV7-2	.	TRBJ1-4	TRBD1	CASSLEGTGAAKLFF	TGTGCCAGCAGCTTAGAGGGGACAGGGGCTGCAAAACTGTTTTTT
TRBV27	.	TRBJ2-7	TRBD2	CASSLRTSGSGEQYF	TGTGCCAGCAGTTTACGGACTAGCGGGAGTGGCGAGCAGTACTTC
TRBV5-5	few	TRBJ1-1	.	CASSFIAPNTEAFF	TGTGCCAGCAGCTTTATTGCGCCGAACACTGAAGCTTTCTTT
TRBV5-4	.	TRBJ2-7	TRBD1	CASSLGGGQGRAEQYF	TGTGCCAGCAGCTTGGGAGGAGGACAGGGTAGGGCCGAGCAGTACTTC
TRBV7-3	.	TRBJ1-3	TRBD1	CASSFGQGAGNTIYF	TGTGCCAGCAGCTTCGGACAGGGGGCTGGAAACACCATATATTTT
TRBV4-3	.	TRBJ1-3	TRBD1	CASSEDRVFGNTIYF	TGCGCCAGCAGTGAAGACAGGGTCTTCGGAAACACCATATATTTT
TRBV5-5	.	TRBJ1-6	.	CASRDLGSTYNSPLHF	TGTGCCAGCAGAGACCTAGGGAGCACGTATAATTCACCCCTCCACTTT
TRBV12-5	.	TRBJ2-5	TRBD2	CASAYRGGGRRKTQYF	TGTGCTAGTGCTTATCGGGGGGGCGGCCGTAGGAAGACCCAGTACTTC